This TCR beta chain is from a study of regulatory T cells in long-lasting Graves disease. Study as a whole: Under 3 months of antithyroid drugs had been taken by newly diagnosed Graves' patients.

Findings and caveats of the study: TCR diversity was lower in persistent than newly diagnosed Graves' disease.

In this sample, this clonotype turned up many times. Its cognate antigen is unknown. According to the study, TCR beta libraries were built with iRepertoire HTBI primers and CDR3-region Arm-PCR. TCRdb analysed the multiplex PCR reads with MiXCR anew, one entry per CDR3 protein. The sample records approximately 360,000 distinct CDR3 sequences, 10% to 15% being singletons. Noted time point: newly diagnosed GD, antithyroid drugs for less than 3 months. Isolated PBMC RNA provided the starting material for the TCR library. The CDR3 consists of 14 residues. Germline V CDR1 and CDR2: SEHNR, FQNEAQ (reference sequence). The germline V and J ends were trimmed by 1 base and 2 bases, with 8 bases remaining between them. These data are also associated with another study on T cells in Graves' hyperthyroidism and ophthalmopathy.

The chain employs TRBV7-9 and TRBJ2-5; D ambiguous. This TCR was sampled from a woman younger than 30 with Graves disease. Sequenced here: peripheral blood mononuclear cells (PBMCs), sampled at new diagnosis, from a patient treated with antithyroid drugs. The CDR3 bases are TGTGCCAGCAGCTTAGTCCAGCCACAAGAGACCCAGTACTTC. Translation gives CASSLVQPQETQYF.